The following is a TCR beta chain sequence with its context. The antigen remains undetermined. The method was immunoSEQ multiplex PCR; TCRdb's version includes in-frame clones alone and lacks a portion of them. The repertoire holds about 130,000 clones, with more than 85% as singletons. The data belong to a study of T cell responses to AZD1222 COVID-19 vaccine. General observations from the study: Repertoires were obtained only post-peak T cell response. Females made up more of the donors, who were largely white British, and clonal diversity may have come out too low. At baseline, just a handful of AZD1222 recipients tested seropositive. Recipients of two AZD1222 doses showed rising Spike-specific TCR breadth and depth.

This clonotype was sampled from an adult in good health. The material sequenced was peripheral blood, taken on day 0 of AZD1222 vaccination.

CDR3 in DNA: TGTGCCAGCAGTTCACGGACAGGGGGTACGGTGTCGACTGAAGCTTTCTTT. It codes for CASSSRTGGTVSTEAFF. The chain combines TRBV6-2 or TRBV6-3 with TRBJ1-1; TRBD1 agrees at 10 bases. The CDR3 totals 17 residues. Trimming took 4 bases from V and 5 from J; bases not matched to a gene: 13. Germline-derived CDR1 and CDR2 are MNHEY and SVGEGT.